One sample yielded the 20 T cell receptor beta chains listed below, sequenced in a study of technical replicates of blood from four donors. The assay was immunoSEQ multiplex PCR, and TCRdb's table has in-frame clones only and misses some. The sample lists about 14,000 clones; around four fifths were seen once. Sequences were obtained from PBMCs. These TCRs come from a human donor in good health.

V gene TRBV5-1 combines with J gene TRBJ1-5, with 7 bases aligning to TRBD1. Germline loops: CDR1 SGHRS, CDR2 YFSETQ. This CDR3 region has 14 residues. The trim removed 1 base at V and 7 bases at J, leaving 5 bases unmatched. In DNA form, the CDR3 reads TGCGCCAGCAGCTTGCGACAGGGTGGCCAGCCCCAGCATTTT. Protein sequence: CASSLRQGGQPQHF.

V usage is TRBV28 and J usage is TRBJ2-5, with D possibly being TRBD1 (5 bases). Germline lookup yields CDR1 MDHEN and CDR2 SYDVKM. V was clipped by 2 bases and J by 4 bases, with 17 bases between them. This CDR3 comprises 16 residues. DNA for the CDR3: TGTGCCAGCAGTTTAGGGGCACGCCCAGGGCTAGAGACCCAGTACTTC. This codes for CASSLGARPGLETQYF.

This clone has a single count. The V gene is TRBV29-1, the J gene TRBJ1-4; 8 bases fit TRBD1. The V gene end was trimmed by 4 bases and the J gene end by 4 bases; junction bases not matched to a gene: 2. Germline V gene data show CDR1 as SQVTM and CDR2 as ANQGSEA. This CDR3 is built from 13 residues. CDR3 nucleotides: TGCAGCGTTGGGGACAGGAGTAATGAAAAACTGTTTTTT. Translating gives CSVGDRSNEKLFF.

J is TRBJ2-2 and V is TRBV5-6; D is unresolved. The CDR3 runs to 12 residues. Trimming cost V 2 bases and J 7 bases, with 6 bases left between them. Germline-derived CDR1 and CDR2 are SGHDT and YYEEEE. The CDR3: CASSFVIGELFF. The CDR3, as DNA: TGTGCCAGCAGCTTTGTAATCGGGGAGCTGTTTTTT.

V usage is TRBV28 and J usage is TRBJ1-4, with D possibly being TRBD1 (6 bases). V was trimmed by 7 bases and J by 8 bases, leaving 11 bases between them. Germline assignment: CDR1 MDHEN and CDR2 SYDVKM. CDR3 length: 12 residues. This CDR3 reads CASNYRDEKLFF. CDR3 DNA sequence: TGTGCCAGCAACTACAGGGACGAAAAACTGTTTTTT.

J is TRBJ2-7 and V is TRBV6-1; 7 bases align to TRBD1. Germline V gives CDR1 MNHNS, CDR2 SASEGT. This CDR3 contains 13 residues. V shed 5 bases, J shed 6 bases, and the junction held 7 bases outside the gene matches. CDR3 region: CASSRDSTSEQYF. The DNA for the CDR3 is TGTGCCAGCAGTCGGGACAGTACGTCCGAGCAGTACTTC.

The CDR3 spells CASSYQGANTGELFF. CDR3 bases: TGTGCCAGCAGCTATCAGGGGGCCAACACCGGGGAGCTGTTTTTT. This chain uses TRBV11-1 with TRBJ2-2; 8 nucleotides match TRBD1. The CDR3 loop spans 15 amino acids. Germline V gene lookup returns CDR1 SGHAT and CDR2 FQDESV (reference sequence). V lost 4 bases, J lost 2 bases, and 3 bases stayed unmatched.

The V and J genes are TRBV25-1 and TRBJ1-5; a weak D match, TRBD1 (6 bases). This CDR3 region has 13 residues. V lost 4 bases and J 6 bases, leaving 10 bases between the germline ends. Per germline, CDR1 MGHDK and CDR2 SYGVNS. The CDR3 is CASSGGGSQPQHF. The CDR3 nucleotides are TGTGCCAGCAGTGGAGGGGGTAGTCAGCCCCAGCATTTT.

The CDR3 loop reads CAWKRQIHEKLFF. Written as DNA, the CDR3 is TGTGCCTGGAAACGACAGATTCATGAAAAACTGTTTTTT. J is TRBJ1-4 and V is TRBV30, with D perhaps TRBD1 (5 bases). Germline-derived CDR1 and CDR2 are GTSNPN and SVGIG (reference sequence). There are 13 residues in the CDR3. Trimming shortened V by 4 bases and J by 6 bases, and 12 bases separated the two germline ends.

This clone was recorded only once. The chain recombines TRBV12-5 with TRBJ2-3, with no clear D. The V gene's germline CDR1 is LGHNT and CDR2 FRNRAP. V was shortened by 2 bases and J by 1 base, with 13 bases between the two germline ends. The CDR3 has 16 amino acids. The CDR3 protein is CASGLSTGEGTDTQYF. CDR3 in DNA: TGTGCTAGTGGTTTGTCCACGGGTGAGGGCACAGATACGCAGTATTTT.

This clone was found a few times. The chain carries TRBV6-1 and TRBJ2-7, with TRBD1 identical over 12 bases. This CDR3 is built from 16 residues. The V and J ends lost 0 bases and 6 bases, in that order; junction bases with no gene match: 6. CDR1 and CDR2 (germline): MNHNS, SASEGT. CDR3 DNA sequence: TGTGCCAGCAGTGAAGCACCGGGACAGGGGGCAGGCGAGCAGTACTTC. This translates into CASSEAPGQGAGEQYF.

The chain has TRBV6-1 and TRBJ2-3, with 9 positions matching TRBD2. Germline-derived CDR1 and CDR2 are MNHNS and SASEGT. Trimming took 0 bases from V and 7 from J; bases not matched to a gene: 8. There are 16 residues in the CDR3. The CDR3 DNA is TGTGCCAGCAGTGAAGCCGGGGCGGGGGGGTTGAATACGCAGTATTTT. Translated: CASSEAGAGGLNTQYF.

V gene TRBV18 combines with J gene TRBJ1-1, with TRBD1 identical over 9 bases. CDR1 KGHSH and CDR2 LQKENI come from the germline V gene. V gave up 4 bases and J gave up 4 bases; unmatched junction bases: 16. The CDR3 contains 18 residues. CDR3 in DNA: TGTGCCAGCTCACTCACGGTCGGGACAGGGAAGTTGGGCACTGAAGCTTTCTTT. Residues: CASSLTVGTGKLGTEAFF.

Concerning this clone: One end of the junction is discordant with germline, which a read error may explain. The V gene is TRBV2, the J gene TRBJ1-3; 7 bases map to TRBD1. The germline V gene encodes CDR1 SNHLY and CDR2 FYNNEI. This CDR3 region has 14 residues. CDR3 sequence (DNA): TGTGCCAGCAGCGAACAGGGGATGGGAAGCACCATATATTTT. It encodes CASSEQGMGSTIYF.

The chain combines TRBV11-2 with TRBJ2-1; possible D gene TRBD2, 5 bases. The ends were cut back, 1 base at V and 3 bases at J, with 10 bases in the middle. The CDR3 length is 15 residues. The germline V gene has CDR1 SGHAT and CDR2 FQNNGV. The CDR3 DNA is TGTGCCAGCAGCTTAGTTGGCGGGTTCTACAATGAGCAGTTCTTC. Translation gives CASSLVGGFYNEQFF. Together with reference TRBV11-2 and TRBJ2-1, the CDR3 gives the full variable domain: EAGVAQSPRYKIIEKRQSVAFWCNPISGHATLYWYQQILGQGPKLLIQFQNNGVVDDSQLPKDRFSAERLKGVDSTLKIQPAKLEDSAVYLCASSLVGGFYNEQFFGPGTRLTVL.

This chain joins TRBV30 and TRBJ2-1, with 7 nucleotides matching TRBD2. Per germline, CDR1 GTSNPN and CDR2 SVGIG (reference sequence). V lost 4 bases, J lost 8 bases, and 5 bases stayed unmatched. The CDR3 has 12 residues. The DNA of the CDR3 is TGTGCCTGGACTCGAGCGGGATATGAGCAGTTCTTC. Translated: CAWTRAGYEQFF.

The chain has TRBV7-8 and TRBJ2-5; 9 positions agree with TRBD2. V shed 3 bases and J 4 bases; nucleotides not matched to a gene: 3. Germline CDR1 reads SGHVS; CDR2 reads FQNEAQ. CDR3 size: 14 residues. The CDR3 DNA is TGTGCCAGCAGCTTTTCACTAGCGGGAGAGACCCAGTACTTC. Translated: CASSFSLAGETQYF.

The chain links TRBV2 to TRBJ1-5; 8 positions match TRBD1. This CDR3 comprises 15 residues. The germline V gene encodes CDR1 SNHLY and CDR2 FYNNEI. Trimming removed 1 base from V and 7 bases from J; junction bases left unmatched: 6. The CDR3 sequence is CASSEVDRAVQPQHF. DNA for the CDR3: TGTGCCAGCAGTGAAGTGGACAGGGCTGTCCAGCCCCAGCATTTT.

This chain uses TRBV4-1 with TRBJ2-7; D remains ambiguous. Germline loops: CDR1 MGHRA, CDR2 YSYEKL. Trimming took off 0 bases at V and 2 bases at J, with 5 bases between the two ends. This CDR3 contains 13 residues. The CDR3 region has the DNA TGCGCCAGCAGCCAAGAGTTTACCTACGAGCAGTACTTC. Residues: CASSQEFTYEQYF.

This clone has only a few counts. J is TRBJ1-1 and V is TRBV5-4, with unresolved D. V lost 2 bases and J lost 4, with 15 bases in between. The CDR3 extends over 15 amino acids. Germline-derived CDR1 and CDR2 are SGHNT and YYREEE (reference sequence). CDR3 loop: CASSFSLRGSTEAFF. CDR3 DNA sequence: TGTGCCAGCAGCTTTTCCCTGCGGGGAAGCACTGAAGCTTTCTTT.